This T cell receptor beta chain appears in the sequencing data of a study of sequential checkpoint blockade in melanoma. Turning to the study itself: Both treatment sequences were followed by maintenance nivolumab.

Trimming took 3 bases from V and 3 from J; bases not matched to a gene: 1. This CDR3 comprises 15 residues. In germline, CDR1 is KGHSH, CDR2 LQKENI. The treatment: randomized to nivolumab then ipilimumab (arm A) or the reverse (arm B). Patients had received no earlier DNA-damaging chemotherapy. Sorted cells were live CD3+CD8+, lacking CD19 and CD56, from PBMCs. Assay used: immunoSEQ multiplex PCR; TCRdb lists only in-frame clones, some missing. The repertoire holds 20,000 to 25,000 clones, around 80% seen once, with more than 9% in the top ten. This sequence joins TRBV18 and TRBJ2-3; 12 bases align to TRBD2. The starting material was CD8+ T cells sorted from blood (inferred from file names), obtained from a patient given nivolumab and ipilimumab in sequence. This TCR derives from a human donor with melanoma. The CDR3 here is CASSPGLAGTDTQYF. CDR3 nucleotide sequence: TGTGCCAGCTCACCCGGACTAGCGGGGACAGATACGCAGTATTTT.